What follows is one T cell receptor beta chain and its context. Its specificity is not known. This record comes from a study of vaccination effects on CD4 cells after COVID-19. V dropped 2 bases and J dropped 3; count of bases not matched to a gene: 6. The CDR3 runs to 15 residues. The germline gives CDR1 KGHSH, CDR2 LQKENI. Produced via immunoSEQ multiplex PCR; TCRdb's table is partial and in-frame only. Found here are tens of thousands of clones, 65% to 80% of them singletons; the top ten hold about 5%. Sequencing in the ViraFEST assay came after antigen-specific CD4+ T cells had been expanded with viral peptide pools, which were used to stimulate PBMC. Investigators separated out CD4+ T cells once around 11 days of culture had passed. This person's SARS-CoV-2 infection, confirmed by PCR, occurred between March and December 2020.

The sequencing here drew on CD4+ T cells from PBMCs cultured with HIV peptides, taken before COVID-19 vaccination. The sample's subset: HIV-1 Nef peptide pool negative control/reference culture. This TCR was recovered from a human donor who had a prior SARS-CoV-2 infection. This chain connects TRBV18 to TRBJ2-7; the match to TRBD2 covers 8 bases. CDR3 nucleotides: TGTGCCAGCTCACCAATGCGGGGGGATGGCTACGAGCAGTACTTC. It encodes CASSPMRGDGYEQYF.